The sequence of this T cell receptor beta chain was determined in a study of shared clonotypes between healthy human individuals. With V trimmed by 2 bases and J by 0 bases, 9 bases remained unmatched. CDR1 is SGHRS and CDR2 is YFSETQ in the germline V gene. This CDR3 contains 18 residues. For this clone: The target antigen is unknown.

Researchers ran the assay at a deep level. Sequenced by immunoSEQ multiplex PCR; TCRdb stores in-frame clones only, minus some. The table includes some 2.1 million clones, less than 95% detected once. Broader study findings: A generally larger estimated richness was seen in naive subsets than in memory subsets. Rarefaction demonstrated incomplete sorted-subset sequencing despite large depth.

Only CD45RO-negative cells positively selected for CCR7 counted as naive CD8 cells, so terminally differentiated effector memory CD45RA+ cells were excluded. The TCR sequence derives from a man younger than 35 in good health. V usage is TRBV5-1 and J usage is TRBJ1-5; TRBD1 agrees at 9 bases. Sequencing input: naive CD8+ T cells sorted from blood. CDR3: CASSFRDRDYNSNQPQHF. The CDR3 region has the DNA TGCGCCAGCAGCTTCCGGGACAGGGATTACAATAGCAATCAGCCCCAGCATTTT.